This TCR beta chain was captured in a study of blood T cell repertoires in COVID-19. Overall study: From T cells, B-cell-depleted T cells, or PBMCs came the material, which was cDNA or gDNA.

Sequenced by immunoSEQ multiplex PCR; TCRdb stores in-frame clones only, minus some. The table records some 150,000 clones, approximately 86% of them present only once. Trimming left V 2 bases short and J 0 bases short, with 13 bases between. Germline V lookup: CDR1 MNHEY, CDR2 SVGAGI. This CDR3 comprises 16 residues. The rearrangement joins TRBV6-5 to TRBJ1-2, with D tentatively TRBD1 (6 bases). The receptor was derived from a woman aged 40 to 50 with active or convalescent COVID-19. Sequencing was performed on peripheral blood. The CDR3 is CASSYDGTRANYGYTF. CDR3 in DNA: TGTGCCAGCAGTTACGATGGGACACGAGCTAACTATGGCTACACCTTC.